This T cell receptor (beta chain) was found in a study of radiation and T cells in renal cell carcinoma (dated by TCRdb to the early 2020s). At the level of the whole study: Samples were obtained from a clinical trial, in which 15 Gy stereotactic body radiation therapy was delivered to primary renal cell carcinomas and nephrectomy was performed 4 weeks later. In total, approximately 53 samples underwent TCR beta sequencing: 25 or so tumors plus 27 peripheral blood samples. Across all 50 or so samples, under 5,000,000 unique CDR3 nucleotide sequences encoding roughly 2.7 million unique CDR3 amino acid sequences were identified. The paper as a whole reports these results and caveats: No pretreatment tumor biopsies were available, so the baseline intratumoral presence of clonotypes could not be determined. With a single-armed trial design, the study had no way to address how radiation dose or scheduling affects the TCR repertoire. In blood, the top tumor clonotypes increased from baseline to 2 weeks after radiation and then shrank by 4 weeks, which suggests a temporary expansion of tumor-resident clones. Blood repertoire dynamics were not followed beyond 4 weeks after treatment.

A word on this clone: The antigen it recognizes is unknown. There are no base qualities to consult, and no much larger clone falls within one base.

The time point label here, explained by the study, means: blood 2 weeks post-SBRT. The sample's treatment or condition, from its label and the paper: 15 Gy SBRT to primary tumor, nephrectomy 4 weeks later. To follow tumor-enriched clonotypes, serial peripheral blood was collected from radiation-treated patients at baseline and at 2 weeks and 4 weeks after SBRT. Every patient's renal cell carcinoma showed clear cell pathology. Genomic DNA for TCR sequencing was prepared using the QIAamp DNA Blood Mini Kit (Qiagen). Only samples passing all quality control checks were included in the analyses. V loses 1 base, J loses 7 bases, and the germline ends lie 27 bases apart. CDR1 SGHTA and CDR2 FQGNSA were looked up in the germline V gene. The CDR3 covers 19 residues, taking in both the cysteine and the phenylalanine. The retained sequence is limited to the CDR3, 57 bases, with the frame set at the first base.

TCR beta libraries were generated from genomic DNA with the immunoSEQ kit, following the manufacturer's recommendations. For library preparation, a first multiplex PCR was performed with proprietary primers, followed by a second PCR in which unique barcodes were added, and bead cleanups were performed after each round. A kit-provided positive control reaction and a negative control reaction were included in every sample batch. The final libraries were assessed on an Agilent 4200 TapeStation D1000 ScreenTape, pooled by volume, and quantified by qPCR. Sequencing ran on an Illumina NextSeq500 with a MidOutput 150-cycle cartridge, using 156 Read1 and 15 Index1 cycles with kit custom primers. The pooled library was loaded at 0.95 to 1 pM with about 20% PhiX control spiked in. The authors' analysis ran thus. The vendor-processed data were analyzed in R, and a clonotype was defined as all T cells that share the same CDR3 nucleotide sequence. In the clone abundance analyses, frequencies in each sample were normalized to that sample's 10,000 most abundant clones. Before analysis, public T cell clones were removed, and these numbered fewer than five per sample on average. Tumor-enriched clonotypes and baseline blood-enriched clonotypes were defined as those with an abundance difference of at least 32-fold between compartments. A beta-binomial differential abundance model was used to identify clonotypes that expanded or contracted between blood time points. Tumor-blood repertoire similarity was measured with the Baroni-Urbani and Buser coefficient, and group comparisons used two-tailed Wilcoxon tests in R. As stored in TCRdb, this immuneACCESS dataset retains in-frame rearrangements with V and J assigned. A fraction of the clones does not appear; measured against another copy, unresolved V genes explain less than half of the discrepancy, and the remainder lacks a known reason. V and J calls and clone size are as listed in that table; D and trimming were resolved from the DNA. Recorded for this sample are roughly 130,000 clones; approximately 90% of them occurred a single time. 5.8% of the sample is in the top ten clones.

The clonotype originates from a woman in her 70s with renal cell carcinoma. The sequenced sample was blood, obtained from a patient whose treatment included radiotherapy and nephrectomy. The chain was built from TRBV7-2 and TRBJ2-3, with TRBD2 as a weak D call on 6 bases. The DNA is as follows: TGTGCCAGCAGCTTAGATTCCTTTCGGGGGTCCCTCTCAAAGAATACGCAGTATTTT. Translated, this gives CASSLDSFRGSLSKNTQYF.